Below, one T cell receptor (beta chain) is given with its context. Its antigen is unidentified. After isolation, RNA underwent reverse transcription to generate cDNA as the sequencing template. The table came from immunoSEQ multiplex PCR; TCRdb's copy has only in-frame clones and leaves some out. Of around 170,000 clones in the sample, 51% were seen once. This entry comes from a study of CD8+ T cells in alopecia areata. Study-level results: Mice showed clearer TCR sharing than patients did, a gap that was possibly HLA-related. Normal skin's resident alphabeta T cells are also sequenced in scalp samples.

The CDR3 is 13 residues long. Germline CDR1 and CDR2: MNHEY and SVGAGI. V lost 9 bases and J 9 bases, leaving 15 bases between the germline ends. Treatment described: oral pan-JAK inhibitor, 5-10 mg twice daily. Individuals with alopecia areata gave both lesional scalp punch biopsies and peripheral blood for collection. This receptor was obtained from a human donor with alopecia areata. V usage is TRBV6-5 and J usage is TRBJ1-6, with D perhaps TRBD1 (5 bases). Sequences were derived from CD8+ T cells sorted from blood, sampled around week 54, from a patient treated with tofacitinib. CDR3 sequence reads: CASWAPGRSPLHF. CDR3 DNA: TGTGCCAGTTGGGCCCCGGGGCGTTCACCCCTCCACTTT.